Listed below are T cell receptor beta chains from one sample, sequenced in a study of technical replicates of blood from a few donors. Only in-frame clones appear in the TCRdb table, and some are missing; sequencing was by immunoSEQ multiplex PCR. The repertoire holds some 14,000 clones, with around 83% as singletons. The sequencing sample was made of PBMCs. These receptors originate from a human donor in good health. CDR3s include the opening cysteine and the closing phenylalanine or tryptophan. A D gene is named only where the DNA matches it firmly. Size values are once, few and many counts, or a class for expanded clones, and some rows have none.

>TRBV7-4|TRBJ2-7|NA|TRBD2
TGTGCCAGCAGCCCATGCCCTGGCGGGAGCTGCTCCTACGAGCAGTACTTC
CASSPCPGGSCSYEQYF
>TRBV2|TRBJ1-1|NA|NA
TGTGCCAGCAGTCCTTCCGGAGGCACTGGAGGGGTAGGCACTGAAGCTTTCTTT
CASSPSGGTGGVGTEAFF
>TRBV30|TRBJ1-2|NA|NA
TGTGCCTGGAATGCGCTACCTAACTATGGCTACACCTTC
CAWNALPNYGYTF
>TRBV6-4|TRBJ2-1|NA|TRBD2
TGTGCCAGCAGTGTGATTAGCGGGAGGACCGCTATTAATGAGCAGTTCTTC
CASSVISGRTAINEQFF
>TRBV19|TRBJ1-1|NA|TRBD1
TGTGCCAGTAGTAAGGGGACAGCTCAAGCTTTCTTT
CASSKGTAQAFF
>TRBV27|TRBJ2-7|NA|TRBD1
TGTGCCAGCAGTCCGCGGGACAGGGGAAACGAGCAGTACTTC
CASSPRDRGNEQYF
>TRBV5-6|TRBJ2-1|NA|NA
TGTGCCAGCAGCTTGGTTCTCAATGAGCAGTTCTTC
CASSLVLNEQFF
>TRBV28|TRBJ2-7|NA|NA
TGTGCCAGCAGTTTATTAGGACAGTTCGCCACCTACGAGCAGTACTTC
CASSLLGQFATYEQYF
>TRBV28|TRBJ2-1|NA|TRBD2
TGTGCCAGCAGTCGAGCGACTAGCGGGGACAATGAGCAGTTCTTC
CASSRATSGDNEQFF
>TRBV10-3|TRBJ2-1|NA|TRBD1
TGTGCCATCAGTGGACAGGGGGGAGACAATGAGCAGTTCTTC
CAISGQGGDNEQFF
>TRBV5-1|TRBJ2-1|NA|TRBD2
TGCGCCAGCAGCGGTAACGGACTAGCAAGCTCCTACAATGAGCAGTTCTTC
CASSGNGLASSYNEQFF
>TRBV28|TRBJ2-7|NA|NA
TGTGCCAGCACCCGGGGGGGGACAGGGACCTACGAGCAGTACTTC
CASTRGGTGTYEQYF
>TRBV6-5|TRBJ2-7|once|NA
TGTGCCAGCACTAGGACAGCCTCGGGGGAGCAGTACTTC
CASTRTASGEQYF
>TRBV29-1|TRBJ2-4|NA|TRBD2
TGCAGCGTTGGGCTAGCGGGAGCGGAAAACATTCAGTACTTC
CSVGLAGAENIQYF
>TRBV5-1|TRBJ1-2|NA|NA
TGCGCCAGCAGCCCTGGGGGGACGAGGCCTCATGGCTACACCTTC
CASSPGGTRPHGYTF
>TRBV29-1|TRBJ2-1|NA|NA
TGCAGCGTTGCCCTTCGCGGTCTAAACCTTTACAATGAGCAGTTCTTC
CSVALRGLNLYNEQFF
>TRBV10-1|TRBJ2-1|NA|NA
TGCGCCAGCAGTGGACAGGCCAATGAGCAGTTCTTC
CASSGQANEQFF
>TRBV28|TRBJ1-4|NA|NA
TGTGCCAGCACCGGCGGAAATGAAAAACTGTTTTTT
CASTGGNEKLFF
>TRBV19|TRBJ2-7|NA|NA
TGTGCCAGTAGTATAGCTACAGGCAACTCCTACGAGCAGTACTTC
CASSIATGNSYEQYF
>TRBV9|TRBJ2-1|NA|NA
TGTGCCAGCAGCGTTTCGGTACAGGGCTACAATGAGCAGTTCTTC
CASSVSVQGYNEQFF
>TRBV10-2|TRBJ1-3|NA|TRBD1
TGCGCCAGCAGTGGGGAACAGGGGGCTGGAAACACCATATATTTT
CASSGEQGAGNTIYF
>TRBV25-1|TRBJ1-2|NA|NA
TGTGCCAGCAGTGAACCCGGGGGGGGGTTATCCTATGGCTACACCTTC
CASSEPGGGLSYGYTF
>TRBV5-1|TRBJ1-1|NA|TRBD1
TGCGCCAGCAGCTTGTCCCCCGACAGGGGTGGTACTGAAGCTTTCTTT
CASSLSPDRGGTEAFF
>TRBV6-5|TRBJ2-7|once|TRBD1
TGTGCCAGCAGCCAGACAGGGGGCGCCGGCGAGCAGTACTTC
CASSQTGGAGEQYF
>TRBV7-9|TRBJ2-7|NA|TRBD2
TGTGCCAGCAGCTTAGGGACTAGCCGTGAGGGCTCCTACGAGCAGTACTTC
CASSLGTSREGSYEQYF
>TRBV7-7|TRBJ2-1|NA|TRBD1
TGTGCCAGCAGCTCCGGGACAGGGGGCAATGAGCAGTTCTTC
CASSSGTGGNEQFF
>TRBV27|TRBJ1-1|few|TRBD1
TGTGCCAGCAGTTTATCGAGACCGGGACAGGACATGAACACTGAAGCTTTCTTT
CASSLSRPGQDMNTEAFF